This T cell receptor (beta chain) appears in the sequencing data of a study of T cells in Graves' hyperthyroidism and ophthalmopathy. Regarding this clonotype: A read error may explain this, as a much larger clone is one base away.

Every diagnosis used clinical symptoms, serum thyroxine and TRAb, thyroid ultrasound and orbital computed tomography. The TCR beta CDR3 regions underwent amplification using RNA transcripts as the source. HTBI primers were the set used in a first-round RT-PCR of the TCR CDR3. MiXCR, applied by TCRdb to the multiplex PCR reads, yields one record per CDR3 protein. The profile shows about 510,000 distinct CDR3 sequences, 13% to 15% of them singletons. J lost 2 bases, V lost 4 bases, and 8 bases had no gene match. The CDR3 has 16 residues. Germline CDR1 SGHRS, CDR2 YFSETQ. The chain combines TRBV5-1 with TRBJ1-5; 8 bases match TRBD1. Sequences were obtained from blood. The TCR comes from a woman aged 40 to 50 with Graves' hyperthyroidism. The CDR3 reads CASSPGLQGGNQPQHF. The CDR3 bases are TGCGCCAGCAGCCCAGGATTACAGGGGGGCAATCAGCCCCAGCATTTT.